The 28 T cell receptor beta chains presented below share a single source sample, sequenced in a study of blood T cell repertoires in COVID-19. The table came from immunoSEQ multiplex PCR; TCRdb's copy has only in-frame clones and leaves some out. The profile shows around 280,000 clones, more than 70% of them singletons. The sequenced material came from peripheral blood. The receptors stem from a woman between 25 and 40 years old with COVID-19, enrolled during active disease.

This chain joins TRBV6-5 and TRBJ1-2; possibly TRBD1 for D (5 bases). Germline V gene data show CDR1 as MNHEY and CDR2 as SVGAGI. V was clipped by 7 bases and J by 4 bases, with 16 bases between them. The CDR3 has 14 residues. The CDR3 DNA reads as TGTGCCAGCAAGGAACAGGTTCTTGCCTATGGCTACACCTTC. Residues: CASKEQVLAYGYTF.

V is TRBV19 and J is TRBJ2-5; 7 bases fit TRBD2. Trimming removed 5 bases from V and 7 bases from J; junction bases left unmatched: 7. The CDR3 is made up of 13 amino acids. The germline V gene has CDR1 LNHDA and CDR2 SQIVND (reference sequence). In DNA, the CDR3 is TGTGCCAGTAGTTCTAGTGGGGAGGGGACCCAGTACTTC. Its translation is CASSSSGEGTQYF.

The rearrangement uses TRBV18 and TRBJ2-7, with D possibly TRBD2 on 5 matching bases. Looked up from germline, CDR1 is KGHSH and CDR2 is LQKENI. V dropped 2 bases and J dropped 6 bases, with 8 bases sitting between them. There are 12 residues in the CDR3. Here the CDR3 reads CASSPEGAEQYF. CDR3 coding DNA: TGTGCCAGCTCACCAGAGGGAGCCGAGCAGTACTTC.

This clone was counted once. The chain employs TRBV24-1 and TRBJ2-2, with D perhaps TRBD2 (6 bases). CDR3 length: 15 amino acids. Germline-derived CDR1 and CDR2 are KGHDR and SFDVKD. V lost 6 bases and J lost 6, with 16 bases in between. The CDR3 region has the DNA TGTGCCACCAGTTTCGGGGGATCAGGTCCCGGGGAGCTGTTTTTT. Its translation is CATSFGGSGPGELFF.

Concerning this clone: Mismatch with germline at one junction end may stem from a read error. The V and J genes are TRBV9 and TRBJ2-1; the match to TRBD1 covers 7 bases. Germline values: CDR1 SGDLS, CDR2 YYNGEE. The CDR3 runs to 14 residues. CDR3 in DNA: TGTGCCAGCACCGTAGGGGGCAATTCGAATGAGCAGTTCTTC. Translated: CASTVGGNSNEQFF. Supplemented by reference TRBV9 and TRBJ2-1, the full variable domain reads DSGVTQTPKHLITATGQRVTLRCSPRSGDLSVYWYQQSLDQGLQFLIQYYNGEERAKGNILERFSAQQFPDLHSELNLSSLELGDSALYFCASTVGGNSNEQFFGPGTRLTVL.

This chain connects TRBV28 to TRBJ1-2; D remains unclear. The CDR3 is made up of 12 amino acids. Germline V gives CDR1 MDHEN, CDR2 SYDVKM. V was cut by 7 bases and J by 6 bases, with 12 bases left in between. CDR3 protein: CASNGEADGYTF. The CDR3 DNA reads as TGTGCCAGCAACGGAGAGGCGGATGGCTACACCTTC.

CDR3 nucleotide sequence: TGTGCCAGCAGCCCTTCGGGGAGCACTGAAGCTTTCTTT. Protein: CASSPSGSTEAFF. This sequence joins TRBV7-3 and TRBJ1-1; no clear D gene. Trimming removed 5 bases at V and 4 bases at J, with 11 bases between. The CDR3 loop spans 13 amino acids. Germline CDR1 SGHTA, CDR2 FQGTGA.

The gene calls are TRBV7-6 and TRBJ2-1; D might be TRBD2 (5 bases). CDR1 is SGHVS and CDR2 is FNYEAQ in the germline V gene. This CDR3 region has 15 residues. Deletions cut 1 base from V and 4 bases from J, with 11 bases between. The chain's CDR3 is CASSLGVASYNEQFF. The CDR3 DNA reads TGTGCCAGCAGCTTAGGAGTAGCGTCATACAATGAGCAGTTCTTC.

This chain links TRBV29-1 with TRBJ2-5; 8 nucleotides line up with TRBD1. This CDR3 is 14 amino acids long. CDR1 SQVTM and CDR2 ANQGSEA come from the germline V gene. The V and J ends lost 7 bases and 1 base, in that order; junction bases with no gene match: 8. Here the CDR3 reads CSARGTGGQETQYF. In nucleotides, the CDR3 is TGCAGCGCTAGGGGGACAGGTGGCCAAGAGACCCAGTACTTC. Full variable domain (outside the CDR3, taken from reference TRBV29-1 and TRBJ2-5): SAVISQKPSRDICQRGTSLTIQCQVDSQVTMMFWYRQQPGQSLTLIATANQGSEATYESGFVIDKFPISRPNLTFSTLTVSNMSPEDSSIYLCSARGTGGQETQYFGPGTRLLVL.

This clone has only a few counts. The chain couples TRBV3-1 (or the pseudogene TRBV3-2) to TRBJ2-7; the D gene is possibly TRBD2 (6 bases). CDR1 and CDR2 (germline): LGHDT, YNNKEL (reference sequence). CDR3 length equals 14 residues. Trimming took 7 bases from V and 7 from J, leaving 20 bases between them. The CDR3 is CASTASRRGLEQYF. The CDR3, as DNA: TGTGCCAGCACCGCCTCCAGGCGGGGTCTTGAGCAGTACTTC.

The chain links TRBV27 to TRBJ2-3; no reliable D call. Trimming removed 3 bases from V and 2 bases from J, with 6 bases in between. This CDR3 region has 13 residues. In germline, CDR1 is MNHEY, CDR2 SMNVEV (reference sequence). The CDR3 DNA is TGTGCCAGCAGTTTTTCCAACACAGATACGCAGTATTTT. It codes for CASSFSNTDTQYF.

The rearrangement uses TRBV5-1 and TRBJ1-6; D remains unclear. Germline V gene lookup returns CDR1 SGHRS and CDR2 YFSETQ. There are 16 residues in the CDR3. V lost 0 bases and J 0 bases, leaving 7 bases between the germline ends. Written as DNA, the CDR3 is TGCGCCAGCAGCTTGGCAGGAAGCTCCTATAATTCACCCCTCCACTTT. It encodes CASSLAGSSYNSPLHF.

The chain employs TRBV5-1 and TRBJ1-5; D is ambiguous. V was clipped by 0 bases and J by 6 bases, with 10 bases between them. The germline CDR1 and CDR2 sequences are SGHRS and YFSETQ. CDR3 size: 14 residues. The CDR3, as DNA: TGCGCCAGCAGCTTGGGGGAGGGTGGTCAGCCCCAGCATTTT. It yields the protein CASSLGEGGQPQHF.

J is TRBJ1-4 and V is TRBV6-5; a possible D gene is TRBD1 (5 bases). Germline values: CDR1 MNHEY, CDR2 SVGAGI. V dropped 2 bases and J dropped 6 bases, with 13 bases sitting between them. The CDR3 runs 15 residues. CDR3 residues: CASSYGQGGYEKLFF. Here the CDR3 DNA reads TGTGCCAGCAGTTACGGCCAGGGTGGATATGAAAAACTGTTTTTT.

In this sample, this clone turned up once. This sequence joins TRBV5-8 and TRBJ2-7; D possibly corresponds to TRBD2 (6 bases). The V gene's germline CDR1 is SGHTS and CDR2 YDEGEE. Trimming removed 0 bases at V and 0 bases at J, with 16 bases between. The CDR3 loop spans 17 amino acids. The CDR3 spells CASSLAFRDFTSYEQYF. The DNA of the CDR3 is TGTGCCAGCAGCTTGGCATTCCGGGACTTTACCTCCTACGAGCAGTACTTC. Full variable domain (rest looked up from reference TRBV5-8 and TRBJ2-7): EAGVTQSPTHLIKTRGQQATLRCSPISGHTSVYWYQQALGLGLQFLLWYDEGEERNRGNFPPRFSGRQFPNYSSELNVNALELEDSALYLCASSLAFRDFTSYEQYFGPGTRLTVT.

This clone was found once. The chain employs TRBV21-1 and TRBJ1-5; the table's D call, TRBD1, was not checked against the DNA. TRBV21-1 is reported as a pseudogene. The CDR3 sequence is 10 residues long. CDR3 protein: CAIPEWPQHF. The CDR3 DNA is TGTGCCATCCCAGAATGGCCCCAGCATTTT.

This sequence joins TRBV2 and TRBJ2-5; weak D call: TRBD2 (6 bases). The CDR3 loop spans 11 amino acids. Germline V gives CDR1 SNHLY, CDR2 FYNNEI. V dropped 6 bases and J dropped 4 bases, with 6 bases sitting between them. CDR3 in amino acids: CASSGRETQYF. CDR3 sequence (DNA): TGTGCCAGCAGCGGGAGAGAGACCCAGTACTTC.

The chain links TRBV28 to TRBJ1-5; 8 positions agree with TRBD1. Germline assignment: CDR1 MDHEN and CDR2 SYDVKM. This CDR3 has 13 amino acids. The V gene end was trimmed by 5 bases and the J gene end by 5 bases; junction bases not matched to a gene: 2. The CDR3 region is CASSPTGDQPQHF. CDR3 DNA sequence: TGTGCCAGCAGTCCGACAGGGGATCAGCCCCAGCATTTT.

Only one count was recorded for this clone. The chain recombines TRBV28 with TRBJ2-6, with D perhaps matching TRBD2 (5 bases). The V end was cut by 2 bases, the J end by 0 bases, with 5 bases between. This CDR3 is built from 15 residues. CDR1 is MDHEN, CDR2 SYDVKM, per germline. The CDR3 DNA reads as TGTGCCAGCAGTTTACGGGGCTCTGGGGCCAACGTCCTGACTTTC. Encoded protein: CASSLRGSGANVLTF.

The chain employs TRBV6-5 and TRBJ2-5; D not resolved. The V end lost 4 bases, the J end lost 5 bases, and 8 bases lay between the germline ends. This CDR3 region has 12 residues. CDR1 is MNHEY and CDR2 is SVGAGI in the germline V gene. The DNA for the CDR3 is TGTGCCAGCAGTTCCTCGGCCGAGACCCAGTACTTC. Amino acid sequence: CASSSSAETQYF.

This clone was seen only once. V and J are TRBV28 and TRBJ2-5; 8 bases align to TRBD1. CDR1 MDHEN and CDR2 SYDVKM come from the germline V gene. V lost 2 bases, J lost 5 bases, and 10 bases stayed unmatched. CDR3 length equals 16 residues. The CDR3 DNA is TGTGCCAGCAGTTTAGGGTTTTCAGGGGGCAGGGAGACCCAGTACTTC. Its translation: CASSLGFSGGRETQYF.

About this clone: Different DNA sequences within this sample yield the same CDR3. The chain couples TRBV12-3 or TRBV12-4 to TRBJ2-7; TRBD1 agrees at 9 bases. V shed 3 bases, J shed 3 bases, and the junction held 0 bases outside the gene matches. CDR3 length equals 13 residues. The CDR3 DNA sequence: TGTGCCAGCAGTTTGGGACAGGGCTACGAGCAGTACTTC. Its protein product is CASSLGQGYEQYF.

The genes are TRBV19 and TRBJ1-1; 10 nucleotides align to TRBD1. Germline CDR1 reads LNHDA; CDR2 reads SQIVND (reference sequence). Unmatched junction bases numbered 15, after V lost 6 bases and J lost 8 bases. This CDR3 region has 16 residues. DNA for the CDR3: TGTGCCAGTAGGAGACGGGACAGGGGACTTTTGCCCGAAGCTTTCTTT. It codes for CASRRRDRGLLPEAFF.

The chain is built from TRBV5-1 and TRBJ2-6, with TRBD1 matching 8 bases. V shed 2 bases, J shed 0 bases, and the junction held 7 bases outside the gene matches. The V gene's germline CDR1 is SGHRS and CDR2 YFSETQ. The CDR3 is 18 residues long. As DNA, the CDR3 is TGCGCCAGCAGCTTACTCCAGGGGGCTTCCTCTGGGGCCAACGTCCTGACTTTC. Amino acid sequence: CASSLLQGASSGANVLTF.

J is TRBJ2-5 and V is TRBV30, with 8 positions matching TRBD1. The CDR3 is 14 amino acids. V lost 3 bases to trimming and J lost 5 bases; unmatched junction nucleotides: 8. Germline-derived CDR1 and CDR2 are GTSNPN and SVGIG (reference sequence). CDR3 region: CAWSPGQASETQYF. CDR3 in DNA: TGTGCCTGGAGCCCGGGACAGGCTTCGGAGACCCAGTACTTC.

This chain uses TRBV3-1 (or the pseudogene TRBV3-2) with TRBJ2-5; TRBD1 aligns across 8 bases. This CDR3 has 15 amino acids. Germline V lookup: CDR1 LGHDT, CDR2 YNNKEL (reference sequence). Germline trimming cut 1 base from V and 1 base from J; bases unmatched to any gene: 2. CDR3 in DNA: TGTGCCAGCAGCCAAGTTGGGACAGGCCAAGAGACCCAGTACTTC. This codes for CASSQVGTGQETQYF.

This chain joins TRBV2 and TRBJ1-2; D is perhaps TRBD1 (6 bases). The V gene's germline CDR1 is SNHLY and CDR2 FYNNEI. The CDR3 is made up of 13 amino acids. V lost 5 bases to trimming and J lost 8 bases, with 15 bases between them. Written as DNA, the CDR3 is TGTGCCAGCAGTACGACAGGCCTAAGGGGCTACACCTTC. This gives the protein CASSTTGLRGYTF.

The CDR3 DNA reads as TGTGCCTGGAGTGTGGCGACAAGGCCCGATGAGCAGTTCTTC. It yields the protein CAWSVATRPDEQFF. The rearrangement links TRBV30 to TRBJ2-1, with D unresolved. The CDR3 sequence is 14 residues long. Trimming cost V 0 bases and J 8 bases, with 14 bases left between them. Germline CDR1 is GTSNPN and CDR2 is SVGIG (reference sequence).